This entry lists 4 T cell receptor beta chains sequenced from one sample in a study of blood T cell repertoires in COVID-19. The table came from immunoSEQ multiplex PCR; TCRdb's copy has only in-frame clones and leaves some out. The sample carries just over 350,000 clones, roughly 87% recorded once. Material for sequencing was PBMCs or T cells enriched from blood (not recorded which). The origin of the receptors is a woman aged 25-40 years who had recovered from COVID-19.

The rearrangement links TRBV10-1 to TRBJ2-3; D gene uncertain. The CDR3 is 13 residues long. Germline values: CDR1 WNHNN, CDR2 SYGVQD (reference sequence). V dropped 3 bases and J dropped 3 bases, with 7 bases sitting between them. This chain's CDR3 is CASSDPGTDTQYF. The DNA of the CDR3 is TGCGCCAGCAGTGACCCAGGAACAGATACGCAGTATTTT.

The V gene is TRBV27, the J gene TRBJ2-1; 7 positions agree with TRBD1. Trimming at V came to 5 bases and at J to 7 bases, leaving 14 bases not matched to a gene. CDR1 and CDR2 (germline): MNHEY, SMNVEV (reference sequence). This CDR3 spans 16 amino acids. In nucleotides, the CDR3 is TGTGCCAGCAGTCCTTATCCGGGACAGCCATCGAATGAGCAGTTCTTC. Protein product: CASSPYPGQPSNEQFF.

This rearrangement joins TRBV27 to TRBJ2-7, with 7 positions matching TRBD1. CDR1 is MNHEY, CDR2 SMNVEV, per germline (reference sequence). After removal of 6 bases from V and 3 bases from J, the junction contained 8 bases not matched to a gene. The CDR3 totals 14 residues. The CDR3 sequence: CASRLQGRSYEQYF. CDR3 nucleotide sequence: TGTGCCAGCAGATTACAGGGGCGGAGCTACGAGCAGTACTTC.

This clone was detected once. Other DNA sequences of this sample code for an identical CDR3. The chain carries TRBV5-1 and TRBJ2-3; 8 bases line up with TRBD2. Germline-derived CDR1 and CDR2 are SGHRS and YFSETQ. Trimming removed 4 bases from V and 6 bases from J; junction bases left unmatched: 10. The CDR3 runs 15 residues. CDR3 residues: CASSPPGLGGDTQYF. In nucleotides, the CDR3 is TGCGCCAGCAGCCCGCCGGGACTAGGAGGTGATACGCAGTATTTT.